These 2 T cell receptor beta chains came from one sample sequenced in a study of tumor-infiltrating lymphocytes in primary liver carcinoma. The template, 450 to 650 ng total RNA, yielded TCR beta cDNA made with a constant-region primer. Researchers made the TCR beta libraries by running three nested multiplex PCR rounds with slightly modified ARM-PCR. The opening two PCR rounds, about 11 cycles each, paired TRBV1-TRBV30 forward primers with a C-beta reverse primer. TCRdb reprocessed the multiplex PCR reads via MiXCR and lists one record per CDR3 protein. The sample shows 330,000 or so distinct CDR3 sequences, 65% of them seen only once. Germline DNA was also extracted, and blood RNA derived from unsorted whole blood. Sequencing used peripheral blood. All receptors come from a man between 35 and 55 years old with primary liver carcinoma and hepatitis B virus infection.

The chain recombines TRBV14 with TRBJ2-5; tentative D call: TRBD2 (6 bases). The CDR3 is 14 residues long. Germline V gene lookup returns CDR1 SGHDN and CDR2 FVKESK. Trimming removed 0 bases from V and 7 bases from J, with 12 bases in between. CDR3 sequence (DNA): TGTGCCAGCAGCCAAGAGGGGACTCGGAGGACCCAGTACTTC. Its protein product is CASSQEGTRRTQYF. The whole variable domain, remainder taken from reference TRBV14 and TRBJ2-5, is EAGVTQFPSHSVIEKGQTVTLRCDPISGHDNLYWYRRVMGKEIKFLLHFVKESKQDESGMPNNRFLAERTGGTYSTLKVQPAELEDSGVYFCASSQEGTRRTQYFGPGTRLLVL.

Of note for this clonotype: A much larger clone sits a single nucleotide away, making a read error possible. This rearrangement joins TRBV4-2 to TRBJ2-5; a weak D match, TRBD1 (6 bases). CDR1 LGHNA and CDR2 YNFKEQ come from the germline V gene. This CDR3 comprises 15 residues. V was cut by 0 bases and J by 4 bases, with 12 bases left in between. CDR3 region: CASSQDDRIGETQYF. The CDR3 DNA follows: TGTGCCAGCAGCCAAGATGACAGGATTGGAGAGACCCAGTACTTC.